The entry that follows covers one T cell receptor (beta chain) sequence. Its antigen is not known. These data belong to a study of long-term antiretroviral therapy in people with HIV. Researchers ran immunoSEQ v3.0 at survey level. Sequencing was performed with immunoSEQ multiplex PCR; in TCRdb, only in-frame clones are kept and a portion is missing. The table shows tens of thousands of clones, with roughly 96% occurring only once. A minimum of one pre-ART and two post-ART PBMC samples existed for each donor. Germline assignment: CDR1 SGHKS and CDR2 YYEKEE (reference sequence). The CDR3 is made up of 14 amino acids. The V end was cut by 4 bases, the J end by 0 bases, with 9 bases between. Study-wide results and limits: Versus controls, repertoires in people with HIV had narrower CDR3 length ranges. Diversity remained lower than transplant donor controls, even though it increased after ART. The study collected blood between the mid-2000s and the late 2010s, possibly under older ART regimens.

The TCR originated in a woman aged 45-59 years with HIV. The sample in question was unsorted PBMCs, obtained 3.7 years after starting antiretroviral therapy. The rearrangement joins TRBV5-5 to TRBJ2-3; D is ambiguous. The CDR3 DNA reads as TGTGCCAGCAGCCAGCTTACTAGCACAGATACGCAGTATTTT. It translates to CASSQLTSTDTQYF.